This TCR beta chain was profiled in a study of blood T cell repertoires in COVID-19. Study details: Acute and convalescent COVID-19 samples came from the United States, Italy and Spain.

In the original processing: Scientists estimated how many nucleated cells there were by amplifying reference gene primers. The assay was immunoSEQ multiplex PCR, and TCRdb's table has in-frame clones only and misses some. V and J calls and clone size are those listed in that table; D and trimming were worked out from the DNA. The data hold under 250,000 clones, with 65% to 90% observed a single time. Cohorts were based on clinical histories the participants reported. V lost 7 bases and J lost 5; bases outside the gene matches: 10. Looked up from germline, CDR1 is SGHDT and CDR2 is YYEEEE. The CDR3 covers 14 residues.

This chain links TRBV5-6 with TRBJ2-5; TRBD1 matches at 8 bases. Sequencing was carried out using PBMCs or T cells enriched from blood (not recorded which). The sequence was collected from a woman in her fifties or sixties with acute COVID-19. The CDR3 loop is CASGTGTKWETQYF. The CDR3 DNA follows: TGTGCCAGCGGGACAGGCACAAAGTGGGAGACCCAGTACTTC.